The clone carrying this T cell receptor beta chain occurred once. These data originate in a study of blood T cell repertoires in COVID-19. In the study overall: Donors in the United States, Italy and Spain gave samples during acute or convalescent COVID-19.

The assay was immunoSEQ multiplex PCR, and TCRdb's table has in-frame clones only and misses some. The sample carries around 100,000 clones, almost 90% recorded once. V lost 0 bases and J 7 bases, leaving 10 bases between the germline ends. CDR3 length: 14 residues. Germline V gene lookup returns CDR1 MNHEY and CDR2 SVGAGI. The rearrangement joins TRBV6-5 to TRBJ1-5, with D possibly matching TRBD1 (5 bases). Sequencing was performed on peripheral blood. This TCR was sampled from a human donor in a cohort sampled during active COVID-19. CDR3 amino acids: CASSYSGGSQPQHF. The CDR3 region has the DNA TGTGCCAGCAGTTACTCGGGGGGGAGCCAGCCCCAGCATTTT.